This T cell receptor (beta chain) was profiled in a study of regulatory T cells in long-lasting Graves disease. Study-level points and caveats: Public clonotype sharing was higher in persistent than newly diagnosed patients.

HTBI primers from iRepertoire and Arm-PCR of CDR3 regions yielded the TCR beta libraries. One entry per CDR3 protein results from TCRdb running MiXCR on the multiplex PCR reads. The sample holds about 620,000 distinct CDR3 sequences, about 15% seen once. This sample's time point: newly diagnosed GD, antithyroid drugs for less than 3 months. The TCR library was made from RNA extracted from PBMCs. The CDR3 spans 14 residues. Looked up from germline, CDR1 is LNHDA and CDR2 is SQIVND (reference sequence). V gave up 7 bases and J gave up 11 bases; unmatched junction bases: 13. This clonotype turned up a few times. The antigen is not known. This sample also belongs to another study, concerning T cells in Graves' hyperthyroidism and ophthalmopathy. This second study notes: Most clonotypes that expanded in the thyroid above 0.001 also showed up in blood.

The chain employs TRBV19 and TRBJ2-1, with 8 bases identical to TRBD2. The sample in question was peripheral blood mononuclear cells (PBMCs), obtained at new diagnosis, from a patient treated with antithyroid drugs. This clonotype was obtained from a woman aged 25 to 39 with Graves disease. CDR3 nucleotides: TGTGCCAGTATAAGTCAAAACGCGGGGGGAAAGCAGTTCTTC. This encodes CASISQNAGGKQFF. The entire variable domain, with the rest obtained from reference TRBV19 and TRBJ2-1, is as follows: DGGITQSPKYLFRKEGQNVTLSCEQNLNHDAMYWYRQDPGQGLRLIYYSQIVNDFQKGDIAEGYSVSREKKESFPLTVTSAQKNPTAFYLCASISQNAGGKQFFGPGTRLTVL.